These 21 T cell receptor beta chains were all obtained from the same sample, sequenced in a study of beta chain features in type 1 diabetes. Study results and limitations: In all four CD4+ subsets, TCRB CDR3 length was significantly, moderately reduced in type 1 diabetes.

No antigen is known for these receptors. Of the isolated RNA, all was reverse transcribed, and so the sequenced material was expressed TCRB transcripts. Assay used: immunoSEQ multiplex PCR; TCRdb lists only in-frame clones, some missing. The table records over 150,000 clones, about a tenth of them present only once. The sample taken for sequencing was central memory CD4+ T cells from blood. The receptors shown here come from a man younger than 45 with type 1 diabetes.

This clone was observed a handful of times. V usage is TRBV7-2 and J usage is TRBJ2-1; TRBD2 agrees at 11 bases. V was clipped by 0 bases and J by 10 bases; unmatched bases: 5. The CDR3 length is 15 residues. Germline-derived CDR1 and CDR2 are SGHTA and FQGNSA. The CDR3 sequence is CASSLAQLAGAEQFF. Here the CDR3 DNA reads TGTGCCAGCAGCTTAGCGCAACTAGCGGGAGCAGAGCAGTTCTTC.

There are a few counts of this clone. The CDR3 spells CASEGALTGNTIYF. CDR3 in DNA: TGTGCCAGCGAGGGGGCTTTGACTGGAAACACCATATATTTT. This chain links TRBV2 with TRBJ1-3; the match to TRBD1 covers 7 bases. The CDR3 totals 14 residues. Looked up from germline, CDR1 is SNHLY and CDR2 is FYNNEI. The J segment lost 2 bases and the V segment lost 8 bases, leaving 6 bases of the junction unmatched. The entire variable domain, with the rest obtained from reference TRBV2 and TRBJ1-3, is as follows: EPEVTQTPSHQVTQMGQEVILRCVPISNHLYFYWYRQILGQKVEFLVSFYNNEISEKSEIFDDQFSVERPDGSNFTLKIRSTKLEDSAMYFCASEGALTGNTIYFGEGSWLTVV.

CDR3 amino acids: CASSFSGVYPEQFF. The CDR3, as DNA: TGTGCCAGCAGTTTTTCCGGGGTTTACCCTGAGCAGTTCTTC. J is TRBJ2-1 and V is TRBV28; D is possibly TRBD2 (5 bases). In germline, CDR1 is MDHEN, CDR2 SYDVKM. The CDR3 has 14 residues. Trimming took 3 bases from V and 9 from J, leaving 15 bases between them.

The rearrangement links TRBV7-6 to TRBJ2-2; perhaps TRBD1 as D (7 bases). This CDR3 contains 15 residues. V lost 3 bases, J lost 4 bases, and 12 bases lay in between. The V gene's germline CDR1 is SGHVS and CDR2 FNYEAQ. The CDR3 region is CASSLGQGGTGELFF. The CDR3 DNA reads as TGTGCCAGCAGCTTGGGGCAGGGGGGCACCGGGGAGCTGTTTTTT.

This clone turned up a few times. The chain combines TRBV28 with TRBJ2-5; D might be TRBD2 (6 bases). With 2 bases removed from V and 1 base from J, the gap between germline ends came to 8 bases. Germline V gives CDR1 MDHEN, CDR2 SYDVKM. The CDR3 length is 14 residues. CDR3 nucleotides: TGTGCCAGCAGTTTAGCGGGGCCCCAAGAGACCCAGTACTTC. Translation: CASSLAGPQETQYF.

The chain uses TRBV18 and TRBJ2-3; no clear D gene. The CDR3 sequence is 16 residues long. Germline V CDR1 and CDR2: KGHSH, LQKENI. V was clipped by 3 bases and J by 0 bases, with 13 bases between them. CDR3 amino acids: CASSPGLSDSTDTQYF. CDR3 DNA sequence: TGTGCCAGCTCACCTGGGCTCTCCGATAGCACAGATACGCAGTATTTT.

The J gene is TRBJ1-2, the V gene TRBV4-3; TRBD1 aligns across 7 bases. With 3 bases clipped from V and 0 bases from J, the junction kept 10 bases outside the gene matches. CDR1 LGHNA and CDR2 YSLEER come from the germline V gene. The CDR3 is made up of 17 amino acids. CDR3: CASSHGVTGSSNYGYTF. The CDR3, as DNA: TGCGCCAGCAGCCATGGTGTGACAGGGAGTTCTAACTATGGCTACACCTTC.

This clone has more than one count but fewer than ten. The chain links TRBV18 to TRBJ2-1, with D possibly being TRBD2 (5 bases). CDR3 length: 14 residues. Germline CDR1 and CDR2: KGHSH and LQKENI. Between the trimmed V and J ends, which lost 2 bases and 5 bases, there was a span of 10 bases. The CDR3 spells CASSPVVGNNEQFF. The CDR3 region has the DNA TGTGCCAGCTCACCAGTAGTCGGGAACAATGAGCAGTTCTTC. Variable domain in full (rest from reference TRBV18 and TRBJ2-1): NAGVMQNPRHLVRRRGQEARLRCSPMKGHSHVYWYRQLPEEGLKFMVYLQKENIIDESGMPKERFSAEFPKEGPSILRIQQVVRGDSAAYFCASSPVVGNNEQFFGPGTRLTVL.

This chain links TRBV2 with TRBJ2-5; 7 nucleotides align to TRBD2. Trimming cost V 2 bases and J 5 bases; bases outside gene matches: 11. The CDR3 is 16 residues long. Per germline, CDR1 SNHLY and CDR2 FYNNEI. CDR3 sequence reads: CASSEWFGGSRETQYF. The CDR3 DNA follows: TGTGCCAGCAGTGAATGGTTCGGCGGGAGTAGGGAGACCCAGTACTTC.

Regarding this clone: The junction shows a germline mismatch at one end, possibly a read error. The V and J genes are TRBV11-1 and TRBJ2-1; 11 nucleotides line up with TRBD2. CDR3 length: 15 residues. Per germline, CDR1 SGHAT and CDR2 FQDESV (reference sequence). The CDR3 sequence: CASRLAGGSSNEQFF. For the CDR3, the DNA is TGTGCCAGCAGGCTAGCGGGAGGATCCTCCAATGAGCAGTTCTTC.

A few counts support this clone. This rearrangement joins TRBV7-3 to TRBJ1-1; no clear D. Germline-derived CDR1 and CDR2 are SGHTA and FQGTGA. The germline V and J ends were trimmed by 8 bases and 3 bases, with 13 bases remaining between them. There are 13 residues in the CDR3. The CDR3 loop reads CASQFGEDTEAFF. For the CDR3, the DNA is TGTGCCAGCCAGTTTGGGGAGGACACTGAAGCTTTCTTT.

This rearrangement joins TRBV6-5 to TRBJ1-3; 7 positions match TRBD1. Germline V gene lookup returns CDR1 MNHEY and CDR2 SVGAGI. Trimming cost V 5 bases and J 4 bases; bases outside gene matches: 5. This CDR3 has 14 residues. The chain's CDR3 is CASSRQGYGNTIYF. CDR3 in DNA: TGTGCCAGCAGTAGACAGGGATACGGAAACACCATATATTTT.

CDR3 nucleotide sequence: TGTGCCTGGAGTGGGGACTTCGGCGGAACCGGGGAGCTGTTTTTT. This gives the protein CAWSGDFGGTGELFF. The chain combines TRBV30 with TRBJ2-2, with a tentative D call TRBD2 (6 bases). This CDR3 spans 15 amino acids. In germline, CDR1 is GTSNPN, CDR2 SVGIG (reference sequence). The V gene lost 1 base and the J gene lost 5 bases, with 14 bases spanning the gap.

This clone came up a few times. The rearrangement joins TRBV5-4 to TRBJ2-1; possibly TRBD2 for D (6 bases). The CDR3 contains 15 residues. V dropped 2 bases and J dropped 4 bases, with 13 bases sitting between them. Germline V CDR1 and CDR2: SGHNT, YYREEE (reference sequence). The CDR3 DNA follows: TGTGCCAGCAGCTTCATGGCGGGATCTTACAATGAGCAGTTCTTC. Amino acid sequence: CASSFMAGSYNEQFF.

This clone was seen a handful of times. This chain uses TRBV30 with TRBJ2-7, with TRBD1 matching over 7 bases. CDR3 size: 15 residues. V shed 2 bases, J shed 4 bases, and the junction held 11 bases outside the gene matches. Germline V gene data show CDR1 as GTSNPN and CDR2 as SVGIG (reference sequence). The CDR3 DNA reads TGTGCCTGGAGTACCCCCCGACAGGGAGTATACGAGCAGTACTTC. It is translated as CAWSTPRQGVYEQYF.

The genes are TRBV5-1 and TRBJ2-7, with TRBD1 matching 9 bases. This CDR3 is built from 16 residues. Per the germline V gene, CDR1 is SGHRS and CDR2 is YFSETQ. V lost 0 bases, J lost 2 bases, and 6 bases stayed unmatched. CDR3 in DNA: TGCGCCAGCAGCTTGGTTCGGACAGGGGACACCTACGAGCAGTACTTC. Encoded protein: CASSLVRTGDTYEQYF.

This clone has just a few counts. The V gene is TRBV18, the J gene TRBJ2-5; possible D gene TRBD1, 5 bases. The CDR3 is made up of 14 amino acids. Per the germline V gene, CDR1 is KGHSH and CDR2 is LQKENI. Trimming cost V 0 bases and J 5 bases, with 10 bases left between them. The CDR3 nucleotides read TGTGCCAGCTCACCACCCCCAGGGTTTGAGACCCAGTACTTC. Amino acid sequence: CASSPPPGFETQYF.

The chain is built from TRBV4-2 and TRBJ2-5; 10 bases map to TRBD2. Germline CDR1 reads LGHNA; CDR2 reads YNFKEQ. This CDR3 spans 15 amino acids. V lost 4 bases to trimming and J lost 5 bases; unmatched junction nucleotides: 7. The CDR3 DNA reads TGTGCCAGCAGCCGAGGCAGACTAGCGGGTGAGACCCAGTACTTC. Translation: CASSRGRLAGETQYF.

V usage is TRBV5-1 and J usage is TRBJ2-7; D call uncertain. Germline assignment: CDR1 SGHRS and CDR2 YFSETQ. V lost 0 bases and J lost 0, with 13 bases in between. The CDR3 contains 16 residues. CDR3 in DNA: TGCGCCAGCAGCTTGGGAGAGTCCGCTAGCTCCTACGAGCAGTACTTC. As protein: CASSLGESASSYEQYF.

The rearrangement links TRBV15 to TRBJ2-1; 12 nucleotides match TRBD2. The germline V gene has CDR1 LNHNV and CDR2 YYDKDF (reference sequence). V lost 1 base and J lost 7; bases outside the gene matches: 2. The CDR3 extends over 15 amino acids. CDR3 protein: CATSRGGTSGNEQFF. CDR3 coding DNA: TGTGCCACCAGCAGAGGGGGGACTAGCGGGAATGAGCAGTTCTTC.

The chain has TRBV6-6 and TRBJ2-5; TRBD2 agrees at 9 bases. CDR1 is MNHNY and CDR2 is SVGAGI in the germline V gene (reference sequence). This CDR3 region has 14 residues. The V gene end was trimmed by 2 bases and the J gene end by 4 bases; junction bases not matched to a gene: 2. CDR3 DNA: TGTGCCAGCAGTTACCGCGGGAGGGGAGAGACCCAGTACTTC. Encoded protein: CASSYRGRGETQYF.